The text below deals with one TCR beta chain. Its binding antigen is unknown. A roughly 2.5 ml peripheral blood sample was drawn into PAXgene tubes per donor and stored at -80°C. Without any T cell sorting, total RNA was extracted from whole blood using the PAXgene blood miRNA kit on an automated QIAcube. Peripheral blood from monozygotic twin pairs, either concordant or discordant for inflammatory bowel disease, underwent deep TCRalpha and TCRbeta repertoire profiling that used unique molecular barcoding. Smoking habits were recorded for all twin pairs, with individuals classified as current, former or never smokers. Libraries were built with 5' RACE. Preparation of each TCR library used approximately 3,500 ng of total RNA. For each sample, cDNA synthesis was carried out in eight separate reactions using SMARTScribe reverse transcriptase. During cDNA synthesis, template switching was used to introduce unique molecular identifiers that contained a 6-nucleotide sample barcode. Two nested PCRs of about 15 and 9 cycles amplified the TCRalpha and TCRbeta cDNA, and bead purification followed each PCR. Before amplification, the cDNA was both treated with uracil DNA-glycosylase and purified with the QIAquick PCR purification kit. The second PCR added Illumina TruSeq-compatible adapters along with sample-specific barcodes. TapeStation and Qubit were used to check library quality and concentration, and around 4.5 ng of each library went into the pool. Pooled libraries were sequenced on an Illumina HiSeq2500 single-index Rapid Run with 2 x 100 bp reads and custom sequencing primers. The study's processing was this. MiGEC version 1.2.6 was used for UMI-based consensus assembly, which corrected PCR and sequencing errors. MiXCR version 2.1.1 handled V(D)J alignment, clonotype assembly and CDR3 extraction. Normalisation of gene usage, clonotype sharing and MAIT/NKT TCR abundance was achieved by analysing the top 1000, 10 000 and 20 000 clonotypes per sample. After downsampling to 27 000 UMIs, diversity was calculated as the inverse Simpson index using the vegan R package. Paired Mann-Whitney U tests on discordant twin pairs were used, with Benjamini-Hochberg multiple-testing correction. The reads went through TCRdb reprocessing, and each CDR3 protein sequence gets one entry with no DNA. The V and J calls follow TCRdb's processing rather than the paper's. The table for this sample shows 110,000 to 150,000 distinct CDR3 sequences. The ten largest clones take up around 1.2% of the sample.

This sample is drawn from a study of monozygotic twins with inflammatory bowel disease (dated by TCRdb to between 2018 and 2020). Regarding the study in general: A total of roughly 28 monozygotic twin pairs were included in the full study, comprising nine German pairs (four IBD-concordant, five IBD-discordant) and 19 IBD-discordant Danish pairs. The search for disease-associated traits relied mainly on comparing IBD patients with their genetically identical healthy co-twins within discordant pairs. Each individual had, on average, about 151 000 unique TCRalpha sequences and 181 000 unique TCRbeta sequences available for analysis.

Broader findings and caveats from the paper: The results gave no support for a single strong signal or clonotype linked to IBD. Distinction between different T cell subtypes could not be achieved in the analysis. A decrease in TCRbeta repertoire diversity, as measured by inverse Simpson index, was observed in IBD patients compared with their healthy co-twins. Differing immunosuppressive treatments among patients may have added background noise and inter-individual variability to the repertoires. Compared with healthy twins, IBD patients had fewer clonotypes in common with other individuals, a difference most pronounced in patients showing signs of disease activity. Repertoire similarity did not differ between concordant and discordant twins, which could be due to limited statistical power.

CDR1 is given as MNHEY and CDR2 as SVGAGI, both from the germline V gene. The cysteine opens and the phenylalanine closes a CDR3 of 14 amino acids. No DNA has been recorded. The material sequenced was blood. The sequence derives from a human donor with ulcerative colitis or Crohn's disease, or a healthy co-twin of an affected twin (not recorded which). The chain links TRBV6-5 with TRBJ1-1; TCRdb designates TRBD1, a call that cannot be tested without DNA. The CDR3 sequence is CASSFNGGHTEAFF.